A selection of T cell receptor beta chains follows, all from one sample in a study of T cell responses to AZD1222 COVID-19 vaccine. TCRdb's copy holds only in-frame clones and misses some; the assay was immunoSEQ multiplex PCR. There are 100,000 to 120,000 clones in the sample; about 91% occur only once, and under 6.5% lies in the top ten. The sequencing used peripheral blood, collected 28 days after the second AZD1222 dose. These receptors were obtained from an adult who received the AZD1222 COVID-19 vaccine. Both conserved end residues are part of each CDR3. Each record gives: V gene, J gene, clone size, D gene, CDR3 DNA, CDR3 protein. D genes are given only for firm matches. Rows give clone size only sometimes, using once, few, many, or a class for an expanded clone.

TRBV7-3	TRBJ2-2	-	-	TGTGCCAGCAGCTTATACAGGGCTAACACCGGGGAGCTGTTTTTT	CASSLYRANTGELFF
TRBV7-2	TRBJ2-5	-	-	TGTGCCAGCAGCTTAGTTACAGCGGAAGAGACCCAGTACTTC	CASSLVTAEETQYF
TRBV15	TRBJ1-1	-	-	TGTGCCACCAGCATCCTGGGGATACAGTCTGAAGCTTTCTTT	CATSILGIQSEAFF
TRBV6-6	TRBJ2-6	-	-	TGTGCCAGCAGTCCCGGTCGGAATGTAACAAAGTGGGCCAACGTCCTGACTTTC	CASSPGRNVTKWANVLTF
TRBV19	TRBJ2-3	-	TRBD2	TGTGCCAGTAGTGGACTAGCGGGGGTCACAGATACGCAGTATTTT	CASSGLAGVTDTQYF
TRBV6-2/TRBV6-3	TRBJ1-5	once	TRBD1	TGTGCCAGCAGCCCCGACAGGGAGGGCAATCAGCCCCAGCATTTT	CASSPDREGNQPQHF
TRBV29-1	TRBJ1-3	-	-	TGCAGCGTTAAATCGCAGGCAGGTGGAAACACCATATATTTT	CSVKSQAGGNTIYF
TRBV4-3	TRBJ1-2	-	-	TGCGCCAGCAGCCAAGATGTGTCACTAGTTGTCTATGGCTACACCTTC	CASSQDVSLVVYGYTF
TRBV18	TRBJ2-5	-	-	TGTGCCAGCTCACCCCCGACAGAGAGGACGACCCAGTACTTC	CASSPPTERTTQYF
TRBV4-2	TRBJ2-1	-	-	TGTGCCAGCAGGGGCGGAGGGAACCCTTCCTACAATGAGCAGTTCTTC	CASRGGGNPSYNEQFF
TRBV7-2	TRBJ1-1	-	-	TGTGCCAGCAGCTTAGCGAGGGGGGAAGCTTTCTTT	CASSLARGEAFF
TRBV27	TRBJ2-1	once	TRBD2	TGTGCCAGCAGTTTCAAGGGACTAGCGTACAATGAGCAGTTCTTC	CASSFKGLAYNEQFF
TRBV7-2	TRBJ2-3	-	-	TGTGCCAGCGCAGGCGGAGGTAGCACAGATACGCAGTATTTT	CASAGGGSTDTQYF
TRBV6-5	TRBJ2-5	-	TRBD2	TGTGCCAGCAGTTGGGGTAGCGGGGGCCGGGGGGAGACCCAGTACTTC	CASSWGSGGRGETQYF
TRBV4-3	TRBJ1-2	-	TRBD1	TGCGCCAGCAGCCAATTGGGGACAGGAATTACCTTC	CASSQLGTGITF
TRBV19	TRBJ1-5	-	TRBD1	TGTGCCAGTAGTAACCGGGACAGTTCCTTCAATCAGCCCCAGCATTTT	CASSNRDSSFNQPQHF
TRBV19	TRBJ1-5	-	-	TGTGCCAGTAGGGGGCTCGAGGGCAATCAGCCCCAGCATTTT	CASRGLEGNQPQHF
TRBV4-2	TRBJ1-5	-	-	TGTGCCAGCAGCCAAGAGCGGTCCAGCAATCAGCCCCAGCATTTT	CASSQERSSNQPQHF
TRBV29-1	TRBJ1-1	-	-	TGCAGCGTCGTTACCCTAGGGTCGGGGACTGAAGCTTTCTTT	CSVVTLGSGTEAFF
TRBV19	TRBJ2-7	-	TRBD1	TGTGCCAGTAGTAACACGACCGGGACAGATTCCTACGAGCAGTACTTC	CASSNTTGTDSYEQYF
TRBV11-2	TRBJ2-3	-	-	TGTGCCAGCAGCTTAGATTACAGTTCAGATACGCAGTATTTT	CASSLDYSSDTQYF
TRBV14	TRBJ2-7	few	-	TGTGCCAGCAGCCAGGCTGACAGGTGGTACGAGCAGTACTTC	CASSQADRWYEQYF
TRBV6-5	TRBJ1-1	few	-	TGTGCCAGCAGTTACCTCGGCTCGGGTGAAGCTTTCTTT	CASSYLGSGEAFF
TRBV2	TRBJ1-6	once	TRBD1	TGTGCCAGCAGTCCCGCCTTGGGACAGGGCGGTTCACCCCTCCACTTT	CASSPALGQGGSPLHF
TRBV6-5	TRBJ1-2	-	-	TGTGCCAGCAGTTACCCTGGGAACTATGGCTACACCTTC	CASSYPGNYGYTF
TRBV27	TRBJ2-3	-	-	TGTGCCAGCAGTTCTCCCCCAGGGGCCCAAGGAGATACGCAGTATTTT	CASSSPPGAQGDTQYF
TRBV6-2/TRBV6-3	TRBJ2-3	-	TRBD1	TGTGCCAGCAGTGAGACAGGGGCCCGGGATACGCAGTATTTT	CASSETGARDTQYF
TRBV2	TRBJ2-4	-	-	TGTGCCAGCAGGAGGACAGAGGTAAAAAACATTCAGTACTTC	CASRRTEVKNIQYF
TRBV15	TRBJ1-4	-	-	TGTGCCACCAGCAGAGATTCGGGAGGAAAAGAAGAAAAACTGTTTTTT	CATSRDSGGKEEKLFF
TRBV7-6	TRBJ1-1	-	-	TGTGCCAGCAGCTATTTCAGGGGTCTACAGAACACTGAAGCTTTCTTT	CASSYFRGLQNTEAFF
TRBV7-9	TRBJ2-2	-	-	TGTGCCAGCAGCTTAGATCTCGGGGAGCTGTTTTTT	CASSLDLGELFF
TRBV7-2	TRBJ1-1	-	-	TGTGCCAGCAGCCCGACCGTAAGGAACACTGAAGCTTTCTTT	CASSPTVRNTEAFF
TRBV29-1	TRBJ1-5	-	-	TGCAGCGTAGGCAGCAACAATCAGCCCCAGCATTTT	CSVGSNNQPQHF
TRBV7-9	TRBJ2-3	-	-	TGTGCCAGCAACCTTCCCCCATACACAGATACGCAGTATTTT	CASNLPPYTDTQYF
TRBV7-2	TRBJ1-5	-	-	TGTGCCAGCAGCTTAGTATGGGGGGGTTATCAGCCCCAGCATTTT	CASSLVWGGYQPQHF
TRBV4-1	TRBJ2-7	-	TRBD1	TGCGCCAGCAGCGCCCCGGGACAGGGGTCCTACGAGCAGTACTTC	CASSAPGQGSYEQYF
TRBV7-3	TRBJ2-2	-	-	TGTGCCAGCAGCTCCTACACTAACACCGGGGAGCTGTTTTTT	CASSSYTNTGELFF
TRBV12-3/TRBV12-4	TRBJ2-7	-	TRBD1	TGTGCCAGCAGCCAACGACAGGGCTACGAGCAGTACTTC	CASSQRQGYEQYF
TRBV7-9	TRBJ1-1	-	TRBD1	TGTGCCAGCAGCTCGCGGGGACAGTCTTACACTGAAGCTTTCTTT	CASSSRGQSYTEAFF
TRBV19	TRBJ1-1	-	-	TGTGCCAGTAGGATGACTGGGGTCACTGAAGCTTTCTTT	CASRMTGVTEAFF